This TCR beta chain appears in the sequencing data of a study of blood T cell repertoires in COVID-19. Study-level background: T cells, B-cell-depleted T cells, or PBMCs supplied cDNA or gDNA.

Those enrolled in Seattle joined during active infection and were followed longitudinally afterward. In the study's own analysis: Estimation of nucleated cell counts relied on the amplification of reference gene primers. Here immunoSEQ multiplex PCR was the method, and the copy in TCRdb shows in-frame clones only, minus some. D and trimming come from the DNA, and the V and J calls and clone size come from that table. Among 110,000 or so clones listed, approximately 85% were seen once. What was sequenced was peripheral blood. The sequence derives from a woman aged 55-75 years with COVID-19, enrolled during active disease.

The CDR3 protein is CASSPMRGNSYEQYF. Written as DNA, the CDR3 is TGTGCCAGCAGCCCGATGCGGGGGAACTCCTACGAGCAGTACTTC. The genes are TRBV7-2 and TRBJ2-7; 7 bases line up with TRBD2. This CDR3 has 15 amino acids. Per germline, CDR1 SGHTA and CDR2 FQGNSA. V gave up 5 bases and J gave up 0 bases; unmatched junction bases: 7.